This note documents a single TCR beta chain sequence. Its cognate antigen is unknown. This sample is drawn from a study of T cell responses to AZD1222 COVID-19 vaccine. The V gene's germline CDR1 is MNHEY and CDR2 SMNVEV (reference sequence). V lost 11 bases and J lost 2, with 16 bases in between. The CDR3 has 14 residues. Sequencing used immunoSEQ multiplex PCR; TCRdb keeps in-frame clones, though not all of them. Of more than 150,000 clones listed, 87% are singletons. General study points: Elevations in Spike-specific TCR breadth and depth followed administration of two AZD1222 doses. Donors were mostly white British, more females; clonal diversity possibly underestimated.

Here the sequenced sample was peripheral blood, taken on day 0 of MenACWY control vaccination. This clonotype was sampled from an adult in good health. This chain links TRBV27 with TRBJ1-5; D unclear. The CDR3 protein is CAPDFPDCNQPQHF. The DNA of the CDR3 is TGTGCCCCCGATTTTCCTGATTGCAATCAGCCCCAGCATTTT.